The sequence of this T cell receptor beta chain was determined in a study of T-cell memory formation after mild COVID-19. TCRdb fed the 5' RACE reads into MiXCR, producing one record per CDR3 protein. This table holds 250,000 or so distinct CDR3 sequences, roughly 9.4% found once. V dropped 0 bases and J dropped 3 bases, with 12 bases sitting between them. Germline CDR1 ENHRY, CDR2 SYGVKD. There are 15 residues in the CDR3. A few counts support this clonotype. V gene TRBV10-3 combines with J gene TRBJ2-7; the D gene is possibly TRBD2 (6 bases). The sequence came from a man between 18 and 35 years old who had mild COVID-19 (a few samples of this study predate the infection). Cell type and time point are not known. The source material was PBMCs or a T cell subset sorted from them (not recorded which). Here the CDR3 reads CAISESGGESYEQYF. The CDR3 DNA reads as TGTGCCATCAGTGAGTCGGGAGGAGAAAGCTACGAGCAGTACTTC.